This T cell receptor (beta chain) was identified in a study of human T cells and chemical hapten exposure. Time point noted: patch test 2, 6 weeks after DPC sensitization. Treatment in this sample: therapeutic diphenylcyclopropenone sensitization with weekly scalp DPC. Unmatched junction bases numbered 10, after V lost 5 bases and J lost 4 bases. The CDR3 length is 16 residues. Germline lookup yields CDR1 LNHDA and CDR2 SQIVND (reference sequence). This clonotype came up a few times. TCRdb re-analysed the RACE reads in MiXCR, keeping a single row per CDR3 protein. Of about 73,000 distinct CDR3 sequences in the sample, about 8.5% were seen once.

The sequenced sample was whole blood, obtained in connection with sensitization to the hapten diphenylcyclopropenone (DPC). The V and J genes are TRBV19 and TRBJ2-2, with TRBD1 matching 7 bases. The source is a woman aged 45 to 65 with alopecia areata. Some clones in this sample may be carry-over from other donors' samples. CDR3 DNA: TGTGCCAGTAGTCTAAGACAGGGTTGGGCCACCGGGGAGCTGTTTTTT. Translation gives CASSLRQGWATGELFF.